This T cell receptor (beta chain) was captured in a study of T cells after posttransplantation cyclophosphamide. The table lists this clone with many counts. The repertoire was sequenced with immunoSEQ multiplex PCR; TCRdb's copy has only in-frame clones and lacks some. The specimen gives over 30,000 clones without singletons; the ten biggest hold roughly 1.2%. Germline values: CDR1 SNHLY, CDR2 FYNNEI. The CDR3 runs to 13 residues. V lost 8 bases and J 3 bases, leaving 14 bases between the germline ends. Specimen: PBMCs. V is TRBV2 and J is TRBJ2-7; tentatively, D is TRBD1 (6 bases). The receptor comes from a girl aged 5-17 years in good health, CMV-negative, and a related stem cell transplant donor. Here the CDR3 reads CASLPTDSYEQYF. CDR3 nucleotide sequence: TGTGCCAGCCTACCTACGGACAGCTACGAGCAGTACTTC.